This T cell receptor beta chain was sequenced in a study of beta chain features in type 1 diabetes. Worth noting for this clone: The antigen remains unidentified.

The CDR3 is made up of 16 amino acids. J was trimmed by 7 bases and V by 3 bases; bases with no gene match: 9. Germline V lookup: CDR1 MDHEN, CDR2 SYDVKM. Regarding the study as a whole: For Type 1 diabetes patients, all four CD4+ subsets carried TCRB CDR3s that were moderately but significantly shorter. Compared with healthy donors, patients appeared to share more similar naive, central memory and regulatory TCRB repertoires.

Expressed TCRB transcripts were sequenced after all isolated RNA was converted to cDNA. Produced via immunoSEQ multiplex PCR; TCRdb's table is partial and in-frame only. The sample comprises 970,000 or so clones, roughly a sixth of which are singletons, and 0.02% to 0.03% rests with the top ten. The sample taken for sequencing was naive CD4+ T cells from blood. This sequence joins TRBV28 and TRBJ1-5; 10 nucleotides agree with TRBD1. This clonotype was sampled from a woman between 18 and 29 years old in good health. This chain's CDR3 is CASSFMGQGYGQPQHF. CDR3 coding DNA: TGTGCCAGCAGTTTTATGGGACAGGGGTACGGACAGCCCCAGCATTTT. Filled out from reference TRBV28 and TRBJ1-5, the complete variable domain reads DVKVTQSSRYLVKRTGEKVFLECVQDMDHENMFWYRQDPGLGLRLIYFSYDVKMKEKGDIPEGYSVSREKKERFSLILESASTNQTSMYLCASSFMGQGYGQPQHFGDGTRLSIL.